A single sample gave rise to the 28 T cell receptor beta chains below, sequenced in a study of long-term antiretroviral therapy in people with HIV. The assay used was immunoSEQ (version v3.0), run at survey level. Here immunoSEQ multiplex PCR was the method, and the copy in TCRdb shows in-frame clones only, minus some. The sample includes more than 35,000 clones, 85% to 95% seen only once; the top ten take around 3.3%. Sequencing was performed on unsorted PBMCs, taken 4.1 years after starting antiretroviral therapy. The receptors were sampled from a woman aged 50 to 60 with HIV.

The chain is built from TRBV7-9 and TRBJ1-2, with TRBD1 as a possible D gene (5 bases). V was clipped by 1 base and J by 0 bases, with 9 bases between them. Germline lookup yields CDR1 SEHNR and CDR2 FQNEAQ (reference sequence). The CDR3 runs 15 residues. CDR3 nucleotide sequence: TGTGCCAGCAGCTTAGATACGGGACCTAACTATGGCTACACCTTC. It is translated as CASSLDTGPNYGYTF.

This rearrangement joins TRBV27 to TRBJ1-2, with no clear D. Germline loops: CDR1 MNHEY, CDR2 SMNVEV (reference sequence). V lost 0 bases to trimming and J lost 7 bases, with 9 bases between them. The CDR3 totals 13 residues. The CDR3 DNA sequence: TGTGCCAGCAGTTTATCAGGTTCGGGTGGCTACACCTTC. It codes for CASSLSGSGGYTF.

The rearrangement links TRBV27 to TRBJ1-2, with 8 bases identical to TRBD1. The ends lost 4 bases at V and 8 bases at J; junction bases unmatched: 6. This CDR3 contains 13 residues. Germline CDR1 MNHEY, CDR2 SMNVEV (reference sequence). CDR3 protein: CASSSGQGLGYTF. The DNA of the CDR3 is TGTGCCAGCAGTTCCGGACAGGGACTGGGCTACACCTTC.

This chain uses TRBV30 with TRBJ1-1, with D tentatively TRBD1 (6 bases). The CDR3 contains 13 residues. The V end lost 0 bases, the J end lost 8 bases, and 13 bases lay between the germline ends. CDR1 GTSNPN and CDR2 SVGIG come from the germline V gene (reference sequence). The CDR3 bases are TGTGCCTGGAGTGTACTCCGGCAGGGGGAAGCTTTCTTT. Amino acid sequence: CAWSVLRQGEAFF.

This sequence joins TRBV10-3 and TRBJ1-5; weak D call: TRBD1 (6 bases). The ends were cut back, 6 bases at V and 3 bases at J, with 12 bases in the middle. CDR1 and CDR2 from the germline V gene are ENHRY and SYGVKD. This CDR3 region has 14 residues. As DNA, the CDR3 is TGTGCCATCAGCCGACCAGGGGTCAATCAGCCCCAGCATTTT. Amino acids: CAISRPGVNQPQHF.

This chain's CDR3 is CASSLEGAPTYEQYF. The CDR3 nucleotides read TGCGCCAGCAGCTTGGAAGGGGCCCCGACCTACGAGCAGTACTTC. This sequence joins TRBV5-1 and TRBJ2-7; the D gene is possibly TRBD1 (5 bases). Deletions cut 0 bases from V and 2 bases from J, with 12 bases between. The CDR3 has 15 residues. Germline lookup yields CDR1 SGHRS and CDR2 YFSETQ.

The chain is built from TRBV5-8 and TRBJ1-2, with 8 nucleotides matching TRBD1. The CDR3 sequence is 13 residues long. Germline CDR1 SGHTS, CDR2 YDEGEE. The V gene end was trimmed by 4 bases and the J gene end by 5 bases; junction bases not matched to a gene: 4. CDR3: CASSHQGAYGYTF. The CDR3 DNA reads TGTGCCAGCAGCCATCAGGGGGCTTATGGCTACACCTTC.

The chain carries TRBV19 and TRBJ1-4; D unclear. V was trimmed by 3 bases and J by 8 bases, leaving 16 bases between them. This CDR3 has 15 residues. Per germline, CDR1 LNHDA and CDR2 SQIVND (reference sequence). This CDR3 is CASSITAEGGEKLFF. Here the CDR3 DNA reads TGTGCCAGTAGTATTACAGCCGAGGGTGGCGAAAAACTGTTTTTT.

CDR3 nucleotide sequence: TGTGCCAGCAGGAAGGGAGGGTACGGAGGGGTGAACACTGAAGCTTTCTTT. Amino acid sequence: CASRKGGYGGVNTEAFF. The rearrangement links TRBV11-2 to TRBJ1-1; tentative D call: TRBD1 (5 bases). V was trimmed by 6 bases and J by 0 bases, leaving 20 bases between them. The CDR3 extends over 17 amino acids. Germline V CDR1 and CDR2: SGHAT, FQNNGV.

The genes are TRBV27 and TRBJ2-1; 7 bases line up with TRBD2. Per the germline V gene, CDR1 is MNHEY and CDR2 is SMNVEV (reference sequence). The CDR3 consists of 15 residues. Trimming took 5 bases from V and 4 from J; bases not matched to a gene: 8. The CDR3 DNA follows: TGTGCCAGCAGTCCCTCCAGCGGGATTTACAATGAGCAGTTCTTC. Its protein is CASSPSSGIYNEQFF.

In its sample, this clone was seen once. V gene TRBV5-1 combines with J gene TRBJ2-3; 14 positions match TRBD2. Germline lookup yields CDR1 SGHRS and CDR2 YFSETQ. This CDR3 has 18 amino acids. Unmatched junction bases numbered 9, after V lost 4 bases and J lost 2 bases. The chain's CDR3 is CASSPPGTSGGYTDTQYF. CDR3 in DNA: TGCGCCAGCAGCCCGCCCGGGACTAGCGGGGGATACACAGATACGCAGTATTTT.

The CDR3 is CASSSIGGDTGELFF. Written as DNA, the CDR3 is TGTGCCAGCAGCTCCATAGGGGGGGACACCGGGGAGCTGTTTTTT. This chain joins TRBV7-9 and TRBJ2-2, with a tentative D call TRBD2 (7 bases). V lost 4 bases, J lost 3 bases, and 12 bases lay in between. CDR1 is SEHNR, CDR2 FQNEAQ, per germline (reference sequence). The CDR3 runs to 15 residues.

The chain uses TRBV6-1 and TRBJ1-4; TRBD1 matches at 7 bases. V lost 5 bases to trimming and J lost 7 bases; unmatched junction nucleotides: 7. The CDR3 covers 14 residues. Germline V gives CDR1 MNHNS, CDR2 SASEGT. CDR3: CASSLGQAGEKLFF. The CDR3 nucleotides read TGTGCCAGCAGTCTCGGACAGGCGGGTGAAAAACTGTTTTTT.

The V gene is TRBV6-6, the J gene TRBJ2-1; 8 bases fit TRBD1. The germline gives CDR1 MNHNY, CDR2 SVGAGI (reference sequence). The CDR3 consists of 15 residues. V trimming: 2 bases; J trimming: 4 bases; junction bases outside the gene matches: 4. The CDR3 loop reads CASSYPQGAYNEQFF. In nucleotides, the CDR3 is TGTGCCAGCAGTTACCCCCAGGGGGCTTACAATGAGCAGTTCTTC.

This chain uses TRBV4-2 with TRBJ2-1; 8 bases align to TRBD1. The CDR3 is 16 amino acids. Germline values: CDR1 LGHNA, CDR2 YNFKEQ. V gave up 0 bases and J gave up 8 bases; unmatched junction bases: 9. This CDR3 is CASSQEGTGINHEQFF. The CDR3 DNA follows: TGTGCCAGCAGCCAAGAAGGGACAGGTATAAACCATGAGCAGTTCTTC.

The chain recombines TRBV7-9 with TRBJ2-3, with 8 bases fitting TRBD2. The V gene's germline CDR1 is SEHNR and CDR2 FQNEAQ (reference sequence). V shed 1 base, J shed 7 bases, and the junction held 7 bases outside the gene matches. The CDR3 sequence is 15 residues long. CDR3 sequence reads: CASSLGGGGPNTQYF. Here the CDR3 DNA reads TGTGCCAGCAGCTTAGGAGGCGGGGGGCCAAATACGCAGTATTTT.

V is TRBV11-2 and J is TRBJ2-2; D is ambiguous. The CDR3 extends over 15 amino acids. V lost 0 bases to trimming and J lost 4 bases, with 9 bases between them. Germline assignment: CDR1 SGHAT and CDR2 FQNNGV. The CDR3 loop reads CASSLDFWATGELFF. CDR3 nucleotide sequence: TGTGCCAGCAGCTTAGATTTTTGGGCCACCGGGGAGCTGTTTTTT.

This chain joins TRBV15 and TRBJ2-3; 9 nucleotides align to TRBD2. Germline CDR1 reads LNHNV; CDR2 reads YYDKDF (reference sequence). Germline trimming cut 0 bases from V and 5 bases from J; bases unmatched to any gene: 15. CDR3 size: 19 residues. CDR3 residues: CATSREGVAGGPFGDTQYF. The DNA for the CDR3 is TGTGCCACCAGCAGAGAAGGCGTTGCGGGGGGGCCTTTTGGAGATACGCAGTATTTT. Variable domain in full (rest from reference TRBV15 and TRBJ2-3): DAMVIQNPRYQVTQFGKPVTLSCSQTLNHNVMYWYQQKSSQAPKLLFHYYDKDFNNEADTPDNFQSRRPNTSFCFLDIRSPGLGDTAMYLCATSREGVAGGPFGDTQYFGPGTRLTVL.

The gene calls are TRBV18 and TRBJ2-7; D gene ambiguous. The CDR3 has 15 amino acids. V dropped 0 bases and J dropped 4 bases, with 13 bases sitting between them. Germline CDR1 and CDR2: KGHSH and LQKENI. DNA of the CDR3: TGTGCCAGCTCACCACCGGGTAGTTTAAGGTACGAGCAGTACTTC. It encodes CASSPPGSLRYEQYF. Supplemented by reference TRBV18 and TRBJ2-7, the full variable domain reads NAGVMQNPRHLVRRRGQEARLRCSPMKGHSHVYWYRQLPEEGLKFMVYLQKENIIDESGMPKERFSAEFPKEGPSILRIQQVVRGDSAAYFCASSPPGSLRYEQYFGPGTRLTVT.

The V call is TRBV2, the J call TRBJ2-1; TRBD1 matches at 7 bases. The CDR3 is 16 amino acids. The ends lost 5 bases at V and 0 bases at J; junction bases unmatched: 7. CDR1 and CDR2 (germline): SNHLY, FYNNEI. CDR3 nucleotide sequence: TGTGCCAGCAGTCGGGACAGCACTCACTCCTACAATGAGCAGTTCTTC. Residues: CASSRDSTHSYNEQFF.

The rearrangement uses TRBV5-1 and TRBJ1-4; 7 bases agree with TRBD1. The ends lost 4 bases at V and 8 bases at J; junction bases unmatched: 8. Germline CDR1 is SGHRS and CDR2 is YFSETQ. CDR3 length equals 14 residues. CDR3 sequence: CASSTSTGVEKLFF. The CDR3 nucleotides read TGCGCCAGCAGCACATCAACAGGGGTGGAAAAACTGTTTTTT.

This chain connects TRBV19 to TRBJ1-1; D call uncertain. Deletions cut 7 bases from V and 4 bases from J, with 16 bases between. CDR3 length: 14 amino acids. Germline CDR1 LNHDA, CDR2 SQIVND (reference sequence). This chain's CDR3 is CASTPDRWGTEAFF. In DNA, the CDR3 is TGTGCCAGTACCCCCGACCGATGGGGCACTGAAGCTTTCTTT.

This clone has a single count. This chain connects TRBV19 to TRBJ2-2; D is possibly TRBD1 (5 bases). V shed 5 bases and J shed 2 bases, with 9 bases lying between them. CDR1 and CDR2 (germline): LNHDA, SQIVND (reference sequence). The CDR3 has 14 amino acids. CDR3 sequence (DNA): TGTGCCAGTAGTTGGCAGGGTAACACCGGGGAGCTGTTTTTT. It encodes CASSWQGNTGELFF. The entire variable domain, with the rest obtained from reference TRBV19 and TRBJ2-2, is as follows: DGGITQSPKYLFRKEGQNVTLSCEQNLNHDAMYWYRQDPGQGLRLIYYSQIVNDFQKGDIAEGYSVSREKKESFPLTVTSAQKNPTAFYLCASSWQGNTGELFFGEGSRLTVL.

The genes are TRBV6-5 and TRBJ1-1; possibly TRBD1 for D (5 bases). The V and J ends lost 0 bases and 0 bases respectively, with 11 bases between them. This CDR3 is built from 16 residues. Per the germline V gene, CDR1 is MNHEY and CDR2 is SVGAGI. The CDR3 is CASSYSRAPMNTEAFF. As DNA, the CDR3 is TGTGCCAGCAGTTACTCCAGGGCGCCCATGAACACTGAAGCTTTCTTT.

The chain links TRBV11-2 to TRBJ2-7; D ambiguous. V was pared by 3 bases and J by 0 bases, with 18 bases between. The CDR3 is made up of 17 amino acids. Looked up from germline, CDR1 is SGHAT and CDR2 is FQNNGV. CDR3 protein: CASSLRSGPPLSYEQYF. As DNA, the CDR3 is TGTGCCAGCAGCTTGCGGTCTGGCCCCCCTCTCTCCTACGAGCAGTACTTC.

This rearrangement joins TRBV11-2 to TRBJ1-1; tentative D call: TRBD1 (5 bases). The CDR3 has 14 residues. The germline V gene has CDR1 SGHAT and CDR2 FQNNGV. Trimming left V 4 bases short and J 1 base short, with 10 bases between. CDR3 DNA sequence: TGTGCCAGCAGCTCGCAGGGCAGGAACACTGAAGCTTTCTTT. Its translation: CASSSQGRNTEAFF.

The chain employs TRBV5-1 and TRBJ2-5; the D call may be TRBD1 or TRBD2 (6 bases each). The CDR3 length is 13 residues. Deletions cut 7 bases from V and 2 bases from J, with 12 bases between. Germline V gene sequence: CDR1 SGHRS, CDR2 YFSETQ. CDR3 residues: CASSGGRQETQYF. Here the CDR3 DNA reads TGCGCCAGCTCCGGGGGCAGACAAGAGACCCAGTACTTC.

The chain employs TRBV5-1 and TRBJ1-1, with D maybe TRBD1 (5 bases). V dropped 0 bases and J dropped 1 base, with 10 bases sitting between them. Germline CDR1 and CDR2: SGHRS and YFSETQ. The CDR3 is made up of 15 amino acids. Written as DNA, the CDR3 is TGCGCCAGCAGCTTGGAGGCAGGGTCGAACACTGAAGCTTTCTTT. Residues: CASSLEAGSNTEAFF.